The 27 T cell receptor beta chains presented below share a single source sample, sequenced in a study of T cell repertoires in cytomegalovirus infection. TCRdb recomputed calls from the reads with MiXCR, one row per CDR3 protein. This sample has roughly 240,000 distinct CDR3 sequences, with approximately 7% found just once. The sequenced material came from PBMCs. The source of these receptors is a human donor in good health (CMV status not recorded). Some clones in this sample may be carry-over from other donors' samples.

This clonotype showed up just a few times. A far more abundant clone sits one base away, making this likely a read error. This chain joins TRBV2 and TRBJ2-1; D not resolved. The germline CDR1 and CDR2 sequences are SNHLY and FYNNEI. The CDR3 extends over 11 amino acids. V dropped 8 bases and J dropped 2 bases, with 4 bases sitting between them. The CDR3 sequence is CASCPYNEQFF. CDR3 coding DNA: TGTGCCAGCTGCCCCTACAATGAGCAGTTCTTC.

This clonotype was counted at least ten times. The V gene is TRBV6-1, the J gene TRBJ2-7, with TRBD2 as a possible D gene (5 bases). Germline loops: CDR1 MNHNS, CDR2 SASEGT. The CDR3 spans 15 residues. Between the trimmed V and J ends, which lost 5 bases and 5 bases, there was a span of 19 bases. CDR3 sequence reads: CASSRRGTNSDEQYF. The CDR3 DNA is TGTGCCAGCAGTCGCCGGGGTACGAATAGCGACGAGCAGTACTTC.

The sample holds many counts of this clonotype. The chain recombines TRBV7-2 with TRBJ2-1, with D uncertain. CDR3 length: 15 residues. Per germline, CDR1 SGHTA and CDR2 FQGNSA. Between the trimmed V and J ends, which lost 1 base and 0 bases, there was a span of 7 bases. DNA for the CDR3: TGTGCCAGCAGCTTAGTTAAGAGCTCCTACAATGAGCAGTTCTTC. It is translated as CASSLVKSSYNEQFF.

This clonotype is classed as medium-sized (0.01 to 0.1%). V usage is TRBV7-2 and J usage is TRBJ2-4; D assignment may be TRBD1 or TRBD2 (5 bases each). The CDR3 sequence is 16 residues long. Looked up from germline, CDR1 is SGHTA and CDR2 is FQGNSA. Deletions cut 4 bases from V and 0 bases from J, with 13 bases between. The CDR3 coding sequence is TGTGCCAGCAGCTCCTCCGGGACGGTAGCCAAAAACATTCAGTACTTC. This codes for CASSSSGTVAKNIQYF. Looking up the rest from reference TRBV7-2 and TRBJ2-4 gives the full variable domain: GAGVSQSPSNKVTEKGKDVELRCDPISGHTALYWYRQSLGQGLEFLIYFQGNSAPDKSGLPSDRFSAERTGGSVSTLTIQRTQQEDSAVYLCASSSSGTVAKNIQYFGAGTRLSVL.

This clonotype came up many times. The V and J genes are TRBV20-1 and TRBJ1-2; D may be TRBD1 (5 bases). Trimming took off 0 bases at V and 8 bases at J, with 16 bases between the two ends. The length of the CDR3 is 14 residues. The germline V gene has CDR1 DFQATT and CDR2 SNEGSKA (reference sequence). CDR3 coding DNA: TGCAGTGCTAGAGACCCCGGTGGGGGAAGCGGCTACACCTTC. Its protein is CSARDPGGGSGYTF.

This clonotype was observed many times. The chain carries TRBV6-6 and TRBJ2-7; D is perhaps TRBD1 (7 bases). The length of the CDR3 is 14 residues. V shed 4 bases and J shed 3 bases, with 13 bases lying between them. Germline V gives CDR1 MNHNY, CDR2 SVGAGI (reference sequence). This chain's CDR3 is CASSWRQGGYEQYF. The CDR3 nucleotides read TGTGCCAGCAGTTGGCGGCAGGGGGGCTACGAGCAGTACTTC.

This clonotype was found many times. The rearrangement links TRBV10-2 to TRBJ1-2; 10 nucleotides agree with TRBD1. The trim removed 6 bases at V and 8 bases at J, leaving 9 bases unmatched. The CDR3 is 14 residues long. Germline CDR1 reads WSHSY; CDR2 reads SAAADI. The CDR3 DNA sequence: TGCGCCAGCAGCCGGGACAGGGGTTCGGGAGGCTACACCTTC. Amino acid sequence: CASSRDRGSGGYTF.

This clonotype was seen at least ten times. This CDR3 is CASSPGGRALNQPQHF. The CDR3 DNA reads TGTGCCAGCAGTCCCGGGGGGCGAGCTTTGAATCAGCCCCAGCATTTT. J is TRBJ1-5 and V is TRBV12-3 or TRBV12-4, with TRBD1 as a possible D gene (6 bases). The CDR3 loop spans 16 amino acids. Trimming removed 5 bases from V and 4 bases from J, with 18 bases in between.

This clonotype was seen ten or more times. The chain carries TRBV7-2 and TRBJ1-1; unclear D gene. The CDR3 contains 14 residues. From germline, CDR1 is SGHTA and CDR2 FQGNSA. Trimming took 1 base from V and 0 from J, leaving 6 bases between them. CDR3 nucleotide sequence: TGTGCCAGCAGCTTAGGACGGGTGAACACTGAAGCTTTCTTT. The encoded protein is CASSLGRVNTEAFF. Full variable domain (missing parts from reference TRBV7-2 and TRBJ1-1): GAGVSQSPSNKVTEKGKDVELRCDPISGHTALYWYRQSLGQGLEFLIYFQGNSAPDKSGLPSDRFSAERTGGSVSTLTIQRTQQEDSAVYLCASSLGRVNTEAFFGQGTRLTVV.

This clonotype was seen at least ten times. CDR3 amino acids: CASTWGTGDTGELFF. The CDR3, as DNA: TGTGCCAGCACCTGGGGGACAGGGGACACCGGGGAGCTGTTTTTT. The genes are TRBV7-8 and TRBJ2-2, with 10 bases that match TRBD1. V lost 7 bases to trimming and J lost 3 bases; unmatched junction nucleotides: 5. Per germline, CDR1 SGHVS and CDR2 FQNEAQ. The CDR3 is 15 residues long.

At least ten counts were recorded for this clonotype. The gene calls are TRBV2 and TRBJ2-5; either TRBD1 or TRBD2 may supply D (6 bases each). This CDR3 comprises 16 residues. Germline V gives CDR1 SNHLY, CDR2 FYNNEI. V lost 6 bases to trimming and J lost 1 base, with 18 bases between them. DNA of the CDR3: TGTGCCAGCAGCATTAATAGGGGGGCTGGCCAAGAGACCCAGTACTTC. This codes for CASSINRGAGQETQYF.

The V gene is TRBV5-6, the J gene TRBJ2-5; the D gene could be TRBD1 or TRBD2 (6 bases each). Germline V CDR1 and CDR2: SGHDT, YYEEEE. Trimming pared 0 bases from V and 1 base from J, leaving 16 bases between. The CDR3 is 17 residues long. This chain's CDR3 is CASSLGSGAVLQETQYF. CDR3 in DNA: TGTGCCAGCAGCTTGGGATCGGGGGCCGTCCTCCAAGAGACCCAGTACTTC.

This clonotype showed up many times. V usage is TRBV6-5 and J usage is TRBJ2-5, with TRBD2 identical over 15 bases. The V gene end was trimmed by 5 bases and the J gene end by 5 bases; junction bases not matched to a gene: 18. The length of the CDR3 is 20 residues. Germline V lookup: CDR1 MNHEY, CDR2 SVGAGI. CDR3 amino acids: CASSARSWTSGGARVETQYF. The DNA of the CDR3 is TGTGCCAGCAGTGCTCGTTCCTGGACTAGCGGGGGGGCCCGCGTGGAGACCCAGTACTTC.

This clonotype has ten or more counts. J is TRBJ2-7 and V is TRBV5-4; 9 bases are shared with TRBD1. CDR1 is SGHNT and CDR2 is YYREEE in the germline V gene (reference sequence). The CDR3 loop spans 14 amino acids. V gave up 3 bases and J gave up 4 bases; unmatched junction bases: 5. This chain's CDR3 is CASSSSGTGYEQYF. The CDR3 region has the DNA TGTGCCAGCAGCTCGTCCGGGACAGGGTACGAGCAGTACTTC.

The CDR3 reads CSASQGTSYNSPLHF. The CDR3 DNA reads TGCAGTGCTAGTCAGGGGACGTCCTATAATTCACCCCTCCACTTT. The chain carries TRBV20-1 and TRBJ1-6; a possible D gene is TRBD1 (6 bases). Germline V gene data show CDR1 as DFQATT and CDR2 as SNEGSKA (reference sequence). V was pared by 3 bases and J by 1 base, with 10 bases between. The CDR3 consists of 15 residues.

This clonotype was picked up many times. The chain links TRBV2 to TRBJ2-1; 13 bases map to TRBD2. The CDR3 totals 16 residues. CDR1 is SNHLY, CDR2 FYNNEI, per germline. The V segment lost 6 bases and the J segment 6 bases; nucleotides outside the gene matches: 8. CDR3 DNA: TGTGCCAGCAGAGGACTAGCGGGGGCCCCTTCCAATGAGCAGTTCTTC. Residues: CASRGLAGAPSNEQFF.

This clonotype came up many times. This chain joins TRBV29-1 and TRBJ2-1, with TRBD2 as a possible D gene (6 bases). The V gene lost 4 bases and the J gene lost 7 bases, with 11 bases spanning the gap. The CDR3 consists of 12 residues. CDR1 is SQVTM, CDR2 ANQGSEA, per germline. The CDR3 DNA sequence: TGCAGCGTTGTTCGGGGGAAGAATGAGCAGTTCTTC. Translated: CSVVRGKNEQFF.

This clonotype was seen only a few times. The chain joins TRBV7-3 to TRBJ2-2; D is possibly TRBD2 (5 bases). Trimming pared 8 bases from V and 4 bases from J, leaving 17 bases between. This CDR3 has 15 amino acids. CDR1 SGHTA and CDR2 FQGTGA come from the germline V gene. The CDR3 DNA is TGTGCCAGCCGAGATCGACGGGCGGGCACCGGGGAGCTGTTTTTT. Its protein product is CASRDRRAGTGELFF.

This clonotype has ten or more counts. The chain is built from TRBV28 and TRBJ1-2, with 8 positions matching TRBD1. This CDR3 is built from 14 residues. In germline, CDR1 is MDHEN, CDR2 SYDVKM. Unmatched junction bases numbered 11, after V lost 6 bases and J lost 8 bases. For the CDR3, the DNA is TGTGCCAGCAGCGAAAGACAGGGGAATCGGGGCTACACCTTC. This gives the protein CASSERQGNRGYTF.

This clonotype was observed many times. The chain uses TRBV14 and TRBJ1-1, with D maybe TRBD1 (5 bases). The germline CDR1 and CDR2 sequences are SGHDN and FVKESK. Trimming left V 4 bases short and J 10 bases short, with 19 bases between. The CDR3 is 14 amino acids. CDR3 sequence (DNA): TGTGCCAGCAGCCCTTGGGGCCAGGGAAGAGGAGCTTTCTTT. The encoded protein is CASSPWGQGRGAFF. Full variable domain (missing parts from reference TRBV14 and TRBJ1-1): EAGVTQFPSHSVIEKGQTVTLRCDPISGHDNLYWYRRVMGKEIKFLLHFVKESKQDESGMPNNRFLAERTGGTYSTLKVQPAELEDSGVYFCASSPWGQGRGAFFGQGTRLTVV.

The rearrangement uses TRBV11-2 and TRBJ2-5; 9 bases fit TRBD1. The J segment lost 5 bases and the V segment lost 4 bases, leaving 8 bases of the junction unmatched. Germline CDR1 and CDR2: SGHAT and FQNNGV. The CDR3 runs 15 residues. The CDR3 here is CASSSGTGSTETQYF. The DNA of the CDR3 is TGTGCCAGCAGCTCGGGGACAGGGAGTACGGAGACCCAGTACTTC.

This sequence joins TRBV6-2 or TRBV6-3 and TRBJ1-5, with D unclear. Deletions cut 4 bases from V and 4 bases from J, with 14 bases between. The CDR3 consists of 15 residues. Germline V CDR1 and CDR2: MNHEY, SVGEGT. The CDR3 protein is CASSSWGGSNQPQHF. For the CDR3, the DNA is TGTGCCAGCAGTTCCTGGGGAGGGAGTAATCAGCCCCAGCATTTT.

This clonotype was recorded at least ten times. The CDR3 DNA sequence: TGTGCCAGCAGTCAACCTTTCCCCACAGGGGGCCAAGCTTTCTTT. This encodes CASSQPFPTGGQAFF. The chain links TRBV28 to TRBJ1-1; TRBD1 matches 9 bases. Trimming cost V 5 bases and J 9 bases; bases outside gene matches: 13. Germline CDR1 reads MDHEN; CDR2 reads SYDVKM. This CDR3 spans 15 amino acids.

This clonotype was recorded once. This chain joins TRBV20-1 and TRBJ2-7, with D tentatively TRBD2 (5 bases). Germline CDR1 and CDR2: DFQATT and SNEGSKA (reference sequence). Trimming removed 4 bases from V and 2 bases from J, with 9 bases in between. The CDR3 consists of 12 residues. The CDR3 DNA follows: TGCAGTGCTATACTAGTGGCCTACGAGCAGTACTTC. It specifies CSAILVAYEQYF.

This clonotype was observed at least ten times. The J gene is TRBJ1-2, the V gene TRBV27; D might be TRBD1 (6 bases). Germline CDR1 and CDR2: MNHEY and SMNVEV (reference sequence). The ends were cut back, 0 bases at V and 4 bases at J, with 12 bases in the middle. The CDR3 is made up of 15 amino acids. The CDR3 nucleotides are TGTGCCAGCAGTTTATCGACAGGAGCGGCCTATGGCTACACCTTC. It translates to CASSLSTGAAYGYTF.

This clonotype was detected ten times or more. This chain uses TRBV6-4 with TRBJ2-1; TRBD2 matches 7 bases. The CDR3 length is 15 residues. Trimming removed 4 bases from V and 5 bases from J; junction bases left unmatched: 8. CDR1 and CDR2 from the germline V gene are MRHNA and SNTAGT. The CDR3 nucleotides read TGTGCCAGCAGTGTAGAAGCGGGGTCTCACAATGAGCAGTTCTTC. This encodes CASSVEAGSHNEQFF.

This clonotype appeared a few times. The rearrangement uses TRBV9 and TRBJ2-1, with TRBD2 matching 8 bases. The V and J ends lost 4 bases and 1 base, in that order; junction bases with no gene match: 7. The CDR3 runs to 16 residues. CDR1 is SGDLS and CDR2 is YYNGEE in the germline V gene. The CDR3 reads CASSPPAGGSYNEQFF. CDR3 coding DNA: TGTGCCAGCAGCCCCCCGGCGGGGGGTTCCTACAATGAGCAGTTCTTC.